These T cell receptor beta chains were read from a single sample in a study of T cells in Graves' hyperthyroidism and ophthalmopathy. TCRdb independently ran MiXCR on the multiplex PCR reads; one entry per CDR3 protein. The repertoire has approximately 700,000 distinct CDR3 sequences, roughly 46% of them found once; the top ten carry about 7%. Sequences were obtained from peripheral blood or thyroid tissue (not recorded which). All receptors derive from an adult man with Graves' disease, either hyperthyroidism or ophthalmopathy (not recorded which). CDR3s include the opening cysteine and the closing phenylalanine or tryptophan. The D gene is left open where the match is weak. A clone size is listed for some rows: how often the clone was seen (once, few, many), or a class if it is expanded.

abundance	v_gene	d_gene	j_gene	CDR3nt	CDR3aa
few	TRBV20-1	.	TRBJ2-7	TGCAGTGCTACCGCAACCTGGGGCATCACCTACGAGCAGTACTTC	CSATATWGITYEQYF
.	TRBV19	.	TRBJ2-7	TGTGCCAGTAGTATAGACGCAAGGACCGCGAGCTCCTACGAGCAGTACTTC	CASSIDARTASSYEQYF
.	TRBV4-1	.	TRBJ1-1	TGTGCCAGCAGCCAAGGTGGGCCGAACACTGAAGCTTTCTTT	CASSQGGPNTEAFF
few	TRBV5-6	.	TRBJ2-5	TGTGCCAGCAGCTTAGGGGGGGGCTCAGAGACCCAGTACTTC	CASSLGGGSETQYF
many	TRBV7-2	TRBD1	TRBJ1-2	TGTGCCAGCACCTCTATGTTCGGACAGGTGCATGGCTACACCTTC	CASTSMFGQVHGYTF
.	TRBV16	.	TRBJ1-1	TGTGCCAGCAGCCAACGTTGGATTGAAGCTTTCTTT	CASSQRWIEAFF
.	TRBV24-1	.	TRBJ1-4	TGTGCCACCAGTGAAACGGGACGCCACGATGAAAAACTGTTTTTT	CATSETGRHDEKLFF
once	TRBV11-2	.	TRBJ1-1	TGTGCCTGGAGTCGGGGCAGCGGTGAAGGGACTGAAGCTTTCTTT	CAWSRGSGEGTEAFF
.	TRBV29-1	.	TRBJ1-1	TGCAGTGCTAGAGATCACGTGTCCACTGAAGCTTTCTTT	CSARDHVSTEAFF
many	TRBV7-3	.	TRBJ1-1	TGTGCCAGCAGCTTAGATGGGTTCGCTGAAGCTTTCTTT	CASSLDGFAEAFF
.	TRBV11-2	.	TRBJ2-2	TGTGCCAGCAGCCTAAGCCCCAGGGGCGGCGGGGAGCTGTTTTTT	CASSLSPRGGGELFF
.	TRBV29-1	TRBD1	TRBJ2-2	TGCAGCGTTGATCAGGGGGCCGGCGGGGAGCTGTTTTTT	CSVDQGAGGELFF
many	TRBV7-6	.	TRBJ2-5	TGTGCCAGCAGCTTAGGGGCTGGGGGAATGGGAGAGACCCAGTACTTC	CASSLGAGGMGETQYF
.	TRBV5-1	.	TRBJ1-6	TGCGCCAGCAGCTTTACCGACATCTTTAATTCACCCCTCCACTTT	CASSFTDIFNSPLHF
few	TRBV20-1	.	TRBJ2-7	TGCAGTGCTAGAGATGTCCTAGACGCCTACGAGCAGTACTTC	CSARDVLDAYEQYF
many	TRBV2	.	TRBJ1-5	TGTGCCAGCAGGGGAGGGGGTACTCAGCCCCAGCATTTT	CASRGGGTQPQHF
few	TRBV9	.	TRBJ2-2	TGTGCCAGCAGTACCGACGGAACGAACACCGGGGAGCTGTTTTTT	CASSTDGTNTGELFF
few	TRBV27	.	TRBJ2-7	TGTGCCAGCAGTTTATCGATGGGACACAGCGAGCAGTACTTC	CASSLSMGHSEQYF
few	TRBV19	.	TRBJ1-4	TGTGCCAGTAGTATCTCGACGGCTAATGAAAAACTGTTTTTT	CASSISTANEKLFF
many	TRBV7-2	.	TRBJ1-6	TGTGCCAGCAGCTTGGCGGGACTCCGCAATTCACCCCTCCACTTT	CASSLAGLRNSPLHF
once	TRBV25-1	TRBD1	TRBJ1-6	TGTGCCAGCAGTGCGGACAGGGAGGGGAATCAGCCCCTCCACTTT	CASSADREGNQPLHF
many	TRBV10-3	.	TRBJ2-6	TGTGCCATCAGTGAGTACAGCTCTGGGGCCAACGTCCTGACTTTC	CAISEYSSGANVLTF
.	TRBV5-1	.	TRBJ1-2	TGCGCCAGCAGCTTTGGCAGGGGTAAAGGCTACACCTTC	CASSFGRGKGYTF
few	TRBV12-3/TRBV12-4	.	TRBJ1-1	TGTGCCAGCATGGAGGACATGAACACTGAAGCTTTCTTT	CASMEDMNTEAFF
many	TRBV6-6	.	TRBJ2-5	TGCGCCAGCAGCGAGGGGGGCGGAGAGACCCAGTACTTC	CASSEGGGETQYF
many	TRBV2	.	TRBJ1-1	TGTGCCAGCAGTGAAGCGCTGGAAACTGAAGCTTTCTTT	CASSEALETEAFF
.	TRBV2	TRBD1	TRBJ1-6	TGTGCCAGCAGTTTCGGAGTACAGGGGGTTTTGAATTCACCCCTCCACTTT	CASSFGVQGVLNSPLHF
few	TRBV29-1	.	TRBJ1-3	TGCAGCGTCGCGCGGGGTCTAAACACCATATATTTT	CSVARGLNTIYF
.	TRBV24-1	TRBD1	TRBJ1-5	TGTGCCACCAGCCCAGCCGGGACAGGGGGCGCTGGGAATCAGCCCCAGCATTTT	CATSPAGTGGAGNQPQHF
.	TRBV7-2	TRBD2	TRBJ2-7	TGTGCCAGCAGCAACAGCGGGGCAGCCTACGAGCAGTACTTC	CASSNSGAAYEQYF
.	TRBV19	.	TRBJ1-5	TGTGCCAGTAGTATAGGAGAGCTAGCAAATCAGCCCCAGCATTTT	CASSIGELANQPQHF
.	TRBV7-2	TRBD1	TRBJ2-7	TGTGCCAGCAGTTACTCGCCAGGGGGAACGGACGAGCAGTACTTC	CASSYSPGGTDEQYF
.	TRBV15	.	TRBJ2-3	TGTGCCACCAGCAGTGGACAGCCGAGGGCAGATACGCAGTATTTT	CATSSGQPRADTQYF
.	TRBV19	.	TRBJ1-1	TGTGCCAGTAACCCCGGGACATGGGGCACTGAAGCTTTCTTT	CASNPGTWGTEAFF
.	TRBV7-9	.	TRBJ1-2	TGTGCCAGCAGCTTAGGGTCGACTATCAGCCCCTCTGATGGCTACACCTTC	CASSLGSTISPSDGYTF
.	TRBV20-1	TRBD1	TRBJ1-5	TGCAGTGCTATAGATGGGACAGGGTGGGCTGGTAATCAGCCCCAGCATTTT	CSAIDGTGWAGNQPQHF
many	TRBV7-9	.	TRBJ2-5	TGTGCCAGCAGCCCCTCCTTTGGACGGGCGTCCCAGTACTTC	CASSPSFGRASQYF
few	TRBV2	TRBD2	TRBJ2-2	TGTGCCAGTTGCCGACTAGCGGGAGGGCCAGACACCGGGGAGCTGTTTTTT	CASCRLAGGPDTGELFF
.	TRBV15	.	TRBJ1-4	TGTGCCACCAGCAGAGATGGGGGTGAAAAACTGTTTTTT	CATSRDGGEKLFF
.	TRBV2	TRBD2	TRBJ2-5	TGTGCCAGCAGCGTTACCTCCGGGACTAGCGGGATAGAGACCCAGTACTTC	CASSVTSGTSGIETQYF
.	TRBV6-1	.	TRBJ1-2	TGTGCCATCAGTGAAGCAGGGATCCACGGCTACACCTTC	CAISEAGIHGYTF
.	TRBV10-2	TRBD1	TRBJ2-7	TGCGCCAGCAGTGAGTCAGGGACAGTCTACGAGCAGTACTTC	CASSESGTVYEQYF
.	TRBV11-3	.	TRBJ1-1	TGTGCCAGCAGCGAAGCAAACAGGCGGCACACTGAAGCTTTCTTT	CASSEANRRHTEAFF
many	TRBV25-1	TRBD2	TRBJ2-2	TGTGCCAGCAGCGGGACTAGCGGGAGGCGCACCGGGGAGCTGTTTTTT	CASSGTSGRRTGELFF
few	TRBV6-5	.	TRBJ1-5	TGTGCCAGCACCTGGGGACGGCACAATCAGCCCCAGCATTTT	CASTWGRHNQPQHF
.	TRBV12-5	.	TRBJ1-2	TGTGCTAGTGGTTTGACAGGCCGACCCTATGGCTACACCTTC	CASGLTGRPYGYTF
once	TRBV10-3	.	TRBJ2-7	TGTGCCCGCAGTTACGTGGGGCGGTACGAGCAGTACTTC	CARSYVGRYEQYF